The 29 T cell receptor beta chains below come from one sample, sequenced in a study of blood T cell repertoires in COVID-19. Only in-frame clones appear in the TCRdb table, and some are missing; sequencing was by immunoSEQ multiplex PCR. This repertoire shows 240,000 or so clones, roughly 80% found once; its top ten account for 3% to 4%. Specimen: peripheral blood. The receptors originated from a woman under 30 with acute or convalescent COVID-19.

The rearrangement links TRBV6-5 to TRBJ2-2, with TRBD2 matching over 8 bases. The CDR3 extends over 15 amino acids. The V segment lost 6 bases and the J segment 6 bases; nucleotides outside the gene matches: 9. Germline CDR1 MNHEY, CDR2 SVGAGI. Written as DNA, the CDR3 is TGTGCCAGCAGCTCGGGACTAGGGTTCGCCGGGGAGCTGTTTTTT. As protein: CASSSGLGFAGELFF.

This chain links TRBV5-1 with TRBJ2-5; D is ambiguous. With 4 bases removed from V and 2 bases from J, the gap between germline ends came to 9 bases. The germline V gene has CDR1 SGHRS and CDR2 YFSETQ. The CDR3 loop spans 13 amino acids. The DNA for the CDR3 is TGCGCCAGCAGCCCTAAAAATCAAGAGACCCAGTACTTC. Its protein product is CASSPKNQETQYF.

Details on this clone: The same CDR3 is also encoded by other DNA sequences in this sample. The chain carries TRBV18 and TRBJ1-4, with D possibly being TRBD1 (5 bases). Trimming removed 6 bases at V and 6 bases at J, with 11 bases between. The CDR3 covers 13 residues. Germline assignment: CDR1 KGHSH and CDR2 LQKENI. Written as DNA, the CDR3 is TGTGCCAGCTCCCCAGGGAGGGATGAAAAACTGTTTTTT. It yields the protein CASSPGRDEKLFF.

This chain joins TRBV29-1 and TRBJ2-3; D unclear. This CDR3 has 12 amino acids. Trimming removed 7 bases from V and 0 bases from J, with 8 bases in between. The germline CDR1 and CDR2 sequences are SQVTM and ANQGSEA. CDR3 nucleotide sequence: TGCAGCGCGGGCACTAGCACAGATACGCAGTATTTT. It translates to CSAGTSTDTQYF.

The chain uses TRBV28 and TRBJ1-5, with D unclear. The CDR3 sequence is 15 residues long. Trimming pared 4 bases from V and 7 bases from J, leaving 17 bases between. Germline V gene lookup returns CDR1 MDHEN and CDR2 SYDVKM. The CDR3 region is CASSSTSYVSQPQHF. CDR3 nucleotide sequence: TGTGCCAGCAGTTCCACTAGCTACGTATCACAGCCCCAGCATTTT.

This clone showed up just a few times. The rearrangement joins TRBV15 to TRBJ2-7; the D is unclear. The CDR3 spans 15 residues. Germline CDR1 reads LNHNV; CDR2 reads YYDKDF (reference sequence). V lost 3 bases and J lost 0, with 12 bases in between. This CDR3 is CATSSRQRSSYEQYF. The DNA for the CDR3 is TGTGCCACCAGCAGTCGGCAGCGAAGCTCCTACGAGCAGTACTTC.

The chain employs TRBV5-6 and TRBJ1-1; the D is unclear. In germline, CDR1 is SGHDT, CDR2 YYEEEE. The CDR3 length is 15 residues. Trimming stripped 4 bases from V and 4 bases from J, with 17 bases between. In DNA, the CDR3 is TGTGCCAGCAGCACGCCGGACGGACTGACCACTGAAGCTTTCTTT. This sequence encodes CASSTPDGLTTEAFF. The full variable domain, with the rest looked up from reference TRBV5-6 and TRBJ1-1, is DAGVTQSPTHLIKTRGQQVTLRCSPKSGHDTVSWYQQALGQGPQFIFQYYEEEERQRGNFPDRFSGHQFPNYSSELNVNALLLGDSALYLCASSTPDGLTTEAFFGQGTRLTVV.

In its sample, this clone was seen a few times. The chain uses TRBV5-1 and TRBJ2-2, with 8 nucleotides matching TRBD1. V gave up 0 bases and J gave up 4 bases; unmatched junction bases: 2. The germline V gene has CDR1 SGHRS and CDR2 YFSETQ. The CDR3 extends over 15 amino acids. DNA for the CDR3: TGCGCCAGCAGCTTGGGACAGGGGTTCACCGGGGAGCTGTTTTTT. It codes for CASSLGQGFTGELFF. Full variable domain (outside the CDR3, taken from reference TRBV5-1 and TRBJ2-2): KAGVTQTPRYLIKTRGQQVTLSCSPISGHRSVSWYQQTPGQGLQFLFEYFSETQRNKGNFPGRFSGRQFSNSRSEMNVSTLELGDSALYLCASSLGQGFTGELFFGEGSRLTVL.

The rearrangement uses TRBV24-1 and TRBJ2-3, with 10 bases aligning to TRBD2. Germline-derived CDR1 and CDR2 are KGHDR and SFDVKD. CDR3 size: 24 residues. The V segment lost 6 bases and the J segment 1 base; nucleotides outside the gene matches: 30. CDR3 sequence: CATSSVMGGGERLAGVQGTDTQYF. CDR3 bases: TGTGCCACCAGTAGCGTGATGGGGGGGGGAGAGCGGCTAGCGGGAGTTCAGGGCACAGATACGCAGTATTTT.

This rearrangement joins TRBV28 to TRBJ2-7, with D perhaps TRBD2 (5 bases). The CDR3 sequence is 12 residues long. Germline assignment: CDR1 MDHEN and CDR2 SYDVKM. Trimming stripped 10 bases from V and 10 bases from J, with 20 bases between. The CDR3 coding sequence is TGTGCCACCATGTATAGAGGGTCCACCCAGTACTTC. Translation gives CATMYRGSTQYF. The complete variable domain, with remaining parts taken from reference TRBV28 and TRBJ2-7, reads DVKVTQSSRYLVKRTGEKVFLECVQDMDHENMFWYRQDPGLGLRLIYFSYDVKMKEKGDIPEGYSVSREKKERFSLILESASTNQTSMYLCATMYRGSTQYFGPGTRLTVT.

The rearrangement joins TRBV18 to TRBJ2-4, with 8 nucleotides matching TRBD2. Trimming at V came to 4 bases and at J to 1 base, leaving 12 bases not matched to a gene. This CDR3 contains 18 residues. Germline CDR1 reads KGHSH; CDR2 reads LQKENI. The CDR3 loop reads CASSRLPAGVKAKNIQYF. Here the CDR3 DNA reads TGTGCCAGCTCACGGCTTCCAGCGGGAGTAAAGGCCAAAAACATTCAGTACTTC.

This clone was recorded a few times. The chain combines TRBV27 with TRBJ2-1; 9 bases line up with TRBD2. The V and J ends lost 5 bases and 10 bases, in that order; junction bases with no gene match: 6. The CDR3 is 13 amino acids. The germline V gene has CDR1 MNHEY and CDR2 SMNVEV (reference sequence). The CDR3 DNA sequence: TGTGCCAGCAGTCCCCCGACTAGCGGAGAGCAGTTCTTC. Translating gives CASSPPTSGEQFF.

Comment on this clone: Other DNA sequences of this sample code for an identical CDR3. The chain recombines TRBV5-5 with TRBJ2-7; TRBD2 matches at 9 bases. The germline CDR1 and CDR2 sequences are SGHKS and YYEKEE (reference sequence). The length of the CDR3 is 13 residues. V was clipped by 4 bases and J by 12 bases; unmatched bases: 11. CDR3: CASSPVIAGVMYF. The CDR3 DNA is TGTGCCAGCAGCCCGGTCATAGCGGGAGTAATGTACTTC. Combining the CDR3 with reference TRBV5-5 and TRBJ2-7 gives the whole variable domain DAGVTQSPTHLIKTRGQQVTLRCSPISGHKSVSWYQQVLGQGPQFIFQYYEKEERGRGNFPDRFSARQFPNYSSELNVNALLLGDSALYLCASSPVIAGVMYFGPGTRLTVT.

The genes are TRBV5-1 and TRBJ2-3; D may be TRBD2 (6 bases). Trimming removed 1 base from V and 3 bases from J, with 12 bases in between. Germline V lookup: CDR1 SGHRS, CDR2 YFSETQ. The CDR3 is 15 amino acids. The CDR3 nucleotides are TGCGCCAGCAGCTTGTCCGGGAGAGGGACAGATACGCAGTATTTT. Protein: CASSLSGRGTDTQYF.

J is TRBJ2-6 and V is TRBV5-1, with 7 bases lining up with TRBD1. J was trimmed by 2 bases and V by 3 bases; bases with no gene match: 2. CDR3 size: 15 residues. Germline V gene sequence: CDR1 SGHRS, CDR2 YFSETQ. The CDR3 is CASSSGQAGANVLTF. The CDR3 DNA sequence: TGCGCCAGCAGCTCCGGACAGGCTGGGGCCAACGTCCTGACTTTC. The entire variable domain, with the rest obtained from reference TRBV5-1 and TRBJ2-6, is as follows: KAGVTQTPRYLIKTRGQQVTLSCSPISGHRSVSWYQQTPGQGLQFLFEYFSETQRNKGNFPGRFSGRQFSNSRSEMNVSTLELGDSALYLCASSSGQAGANVLTFGAGSRLTVL.

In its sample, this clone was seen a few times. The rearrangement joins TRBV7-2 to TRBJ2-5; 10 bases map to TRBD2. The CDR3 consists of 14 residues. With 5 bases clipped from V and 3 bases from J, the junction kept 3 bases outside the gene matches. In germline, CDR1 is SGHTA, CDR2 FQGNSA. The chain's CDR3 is CASSPGLAKETQYF. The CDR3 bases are TGTGCCAGCAGCCCGGGACTAGCGAAAGAGACCCAGTACTTC. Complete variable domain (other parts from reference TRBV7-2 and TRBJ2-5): GAGVSQSPSNKVTEKGKDVELRCDPISGHTALYWYRQSLGQGLEFLIYFQGNSAPDKSGLPSDRFSAERTGGSVSTLTIQRTQQEDSAVYLCASSPGLAKETQYFGPGTRLLVL.

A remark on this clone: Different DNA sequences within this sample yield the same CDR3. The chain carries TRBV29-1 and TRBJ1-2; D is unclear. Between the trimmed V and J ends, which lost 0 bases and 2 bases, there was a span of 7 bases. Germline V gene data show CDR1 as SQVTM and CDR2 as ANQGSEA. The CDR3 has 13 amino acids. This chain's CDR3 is CSVEDGGNYGYTF. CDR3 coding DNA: TGCAGCGTTGAAGACGGAGGGAACTATGGCTACACCTTC.

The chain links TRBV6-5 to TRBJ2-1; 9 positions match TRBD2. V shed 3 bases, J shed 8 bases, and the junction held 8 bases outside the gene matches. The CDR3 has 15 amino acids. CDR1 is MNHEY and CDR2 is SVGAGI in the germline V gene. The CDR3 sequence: CASSYAGGPFHEQFF. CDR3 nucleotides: TGTGCCAGCAGTTATGCGGGAGGGCCATTCCATGAGCAGTTCTTC.

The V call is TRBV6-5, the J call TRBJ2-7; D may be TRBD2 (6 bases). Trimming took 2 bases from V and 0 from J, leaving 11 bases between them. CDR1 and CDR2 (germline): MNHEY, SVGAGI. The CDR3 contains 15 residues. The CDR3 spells CASSYHGSGSYEQYF. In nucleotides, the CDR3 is TGTGCCAGCAGTTACCACGGGAGCGGCTCCTACGAGCAGTACTTC.

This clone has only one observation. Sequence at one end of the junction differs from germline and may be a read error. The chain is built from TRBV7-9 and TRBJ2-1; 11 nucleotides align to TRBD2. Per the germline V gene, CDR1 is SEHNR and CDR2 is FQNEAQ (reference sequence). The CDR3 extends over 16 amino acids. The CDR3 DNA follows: TGTGCCAGCAGCCTAGCGGGACTAGCGGCTGACAATGAGCAGTTCTTC. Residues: CASSLAGLAADNEQFF.

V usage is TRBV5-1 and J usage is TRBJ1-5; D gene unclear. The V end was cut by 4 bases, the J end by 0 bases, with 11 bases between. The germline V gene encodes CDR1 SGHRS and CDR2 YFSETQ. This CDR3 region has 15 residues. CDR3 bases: TGCGCCAGCAGCCCACGCGGGCTTAGCAATCAGCCCCAGCATTTT. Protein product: CASSPRGLSNQPQHF.

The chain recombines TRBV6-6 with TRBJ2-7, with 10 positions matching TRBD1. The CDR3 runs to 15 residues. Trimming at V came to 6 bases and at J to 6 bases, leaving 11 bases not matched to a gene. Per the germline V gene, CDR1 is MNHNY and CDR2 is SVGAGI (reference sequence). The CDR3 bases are TGTGCCAGCAGACTGGGAGACAGGGGGCGAGGCGAGCAGTACTTC. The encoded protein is CASRLGDRGRGEQYF.

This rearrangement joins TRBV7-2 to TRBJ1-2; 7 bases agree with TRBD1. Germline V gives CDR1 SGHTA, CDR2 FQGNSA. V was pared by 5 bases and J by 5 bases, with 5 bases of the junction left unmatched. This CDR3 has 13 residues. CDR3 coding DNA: TGTGCCAGCAGCACGGGACAGTCGTATGGCTACACCTTC. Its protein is CASSTGQSYGYTF.

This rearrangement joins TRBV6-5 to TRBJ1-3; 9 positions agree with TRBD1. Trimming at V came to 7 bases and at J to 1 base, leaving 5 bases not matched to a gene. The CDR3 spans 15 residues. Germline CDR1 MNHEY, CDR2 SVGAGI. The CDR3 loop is CASILQGASGNTIYF. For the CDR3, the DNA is TGTGCCAGCATCCTACAGGGGGCGTCTGGAAACACCATATATTTT.

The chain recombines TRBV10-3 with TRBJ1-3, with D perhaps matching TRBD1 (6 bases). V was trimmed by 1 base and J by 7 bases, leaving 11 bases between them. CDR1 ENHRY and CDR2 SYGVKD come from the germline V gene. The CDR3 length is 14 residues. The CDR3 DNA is TGTGCCATCAGTGAGTTGTCAGGGGCTAACACCATATATTTT. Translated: CAISELSGANTIYF.

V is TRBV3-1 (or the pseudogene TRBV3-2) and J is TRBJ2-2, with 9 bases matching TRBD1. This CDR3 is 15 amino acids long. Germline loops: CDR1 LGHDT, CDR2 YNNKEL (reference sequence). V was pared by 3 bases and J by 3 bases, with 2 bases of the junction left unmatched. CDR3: CASSQWDRDTGELFF. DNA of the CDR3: TGTGCCAGCAGCCAGTGGGACAGGGACACCGGGGAGCTGTTTTTT.

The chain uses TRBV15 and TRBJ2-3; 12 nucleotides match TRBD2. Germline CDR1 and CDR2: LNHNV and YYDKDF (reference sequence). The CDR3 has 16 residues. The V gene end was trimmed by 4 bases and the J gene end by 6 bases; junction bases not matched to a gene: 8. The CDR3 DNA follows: TGTGCCACCAGCAAAGCTAGCGGGAGGGATCGGGATACGCAGTATTTT. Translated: CATSKASGRDRDTQYF.

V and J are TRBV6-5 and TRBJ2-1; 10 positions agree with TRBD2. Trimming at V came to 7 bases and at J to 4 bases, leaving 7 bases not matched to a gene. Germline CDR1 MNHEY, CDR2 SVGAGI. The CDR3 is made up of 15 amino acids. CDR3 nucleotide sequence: TGTGCCAGCATCCTCATAGCGGGAGGTTACAATGAGCAGTTCTTC. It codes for CASILIAGGYNEQFF.

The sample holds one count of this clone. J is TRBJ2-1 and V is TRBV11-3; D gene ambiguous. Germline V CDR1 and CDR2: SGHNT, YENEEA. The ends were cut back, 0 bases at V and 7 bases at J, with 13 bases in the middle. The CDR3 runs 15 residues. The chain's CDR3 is CASSLDGPTGNEQFF. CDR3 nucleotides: TGTGCCAGCAGCTTAGATGGTCCAACGGGTAATGAGCAGTTCTTC.